This T cell receptor (beta chain) comes out of a study of blood T cells in healthy people across ages. Study-wide results and limits: Compared with aged donors, long-lived donors showed fewer expanded clones, suggesting selection. Older individuals had lower TCR beta diversity per million T cells (the decline was roughly linear).

The CDR3 consists of 12 residues. The germline CDR1 and CDR2 sequences are DFQATT and SNEGSKA (reference sequence). The ends were cut back, 3 bases at V and 6 bases at J, with 12 bases in the middle. This clonotype came up many times. Its antigen remains unknown. A second PCR of 7 to 11 cycles used a sample-barcoded 5' primer and a J-beta primer mix. A tag from a template-switch adaptor with 12 random nucleotides marked each cDNA molecule. All samples gave at least 3 million CDR3-containing paired-end reads. TCRdb reanalysed the 5' RACE reads using MiXCR and keeps one entry per CDR3 protein. The table shows 550,000 to 800,000 distinct CDR3 sequences, with 21% occurring only once.

The V and J genes are TRBV20-1 and TRBJ2-7; D gene unclear. Sequencing was performed on blood. This TCR was recovered from a man between 65 and 85 years old in good health. The CDR3 nucleotides read TGCAGTGCTAGCATTCTCCCCGGCGAGCAGTACTTC. Protein: CSASILPGEQYF.